In this sample, the clone carrying this T cell receptor (beta chain) turned up a few times. Its antigen is unknown. Constant-segment primers were used for 5'RACE, and the resulting TCR alpha and TCR beta cDNA libraries carried sample barcodes and UMIs. TCRdb re-derived calls from the 5' RACE reads in MiXCR, one entry per CDR3 protein. The sample has 450,000 or so distinct CDR3 sequences, around 20% seen once. This record comes from a study of T-cell memory formation after mild COVID-19. About the study: There were largely donor-specific TCR clusters.

In germline, CDR1 is DFQATT, CDR2 SNEGSKA (reference sequence). The length of the CDR3 is 17 residues. J lost 1 base, V lost 0 bases, and 8 bases had no gene match. General study points: Researchers found some responding clones in pre-infection memory, a sign that cross-reactive memory joined. While clones contracting from day 15 to 85 were balanced between CD4 and CD8, later expanders leaned CD4+.

This clonotype was sampled from an adult woman who had mild COVID-19 (a few samples of this study predate the infection). Cell type and time point are not known. The chain is built from TRBV20-1 and TRBJ2-2, with TRBD2 matching 7 bases. Material for sequencing was PBMCs or a T cell subset sorted from them (not recorded which). The CDR3 reads CSARDRPSGQNTGELFF. Written as DNA, the CDR3 is TGCAGTGCTAGAGATCGGCCTAGCGGACAGAACACCGGGGAGCTGTTTTTT.